This paragraph covers one T cell receptor (beta chain) sequence. Its antigen is currently not known. No much larger clone exists at a distance of one base, and base qualities are not known. The sample's time point, from its label and the paper: recipient sample about 28 days before transplant, after cytoreduction. Blood samples were obtained from recipients approximately 28 days before transplant and at days 30, 100 and 180 after transplant. Nuclei Lysis Solution was used to extract genomic DNA from fresh or cryopreserved unfractionated peripheral blood mononuclear cells. The immunoSEQ assay, a bias-controlled multiplex PCR using V- and J-specific primers, was used to amplify TCR beta CDR3 regions from genomic DNA. In a second PCR step, the CDR3 amplicons were tagged with a proprietary barcode plus Illumina adapter sequences. CDR3 libraries were sequenced on an Illumina MiSeq instrument. The authors' analysis ran thus. immunoSEQ Analyzer 3.0 was used for export and quality control, with R Bioconductor and Immunarch used for downstream analyses. Only productive rearrangements in the normalized downsampled data set were used to calculate repertoire metrics. In the normalized cohort, clonotypes with more than 5 templates were defined as pathologically expanded. Repertoire diversity was measured with the Inverse Simpson Index. To capture all clonotypes, CMV-specificity analyses were performed on the non-normalized data set. Not all clones reach the TCRdb copy of this immuneACCESS table, which keeps in-frame sequences only. Checked studies attribute under half of the gap to unresolved V genes and leave the rest unexplained. Clonal size and the V and J genes are those of that table, whereas D and trimming came from the DNA. The sample has some 45,000 clones on record, roughly 80% of them singletons. 5% to 6.5% of the sample is taken by the ten largest.

The entry originates in a study of T cell clonotyping in hematopoietic cell transplantation (dated by TCRdb to the early 2020s). Some background on the complete study: Pretransplant recipient samples were obtained after cytoreduction. Patient recruitment ran from 2015 to early 2017, and follow-up continued until late 2020 or death. The study collected 130 to 150 blood samples from 35 consecutive transplant recipients and their related donors. Points the paper makes about the study in general: Overlap with donor repertoires was found for only a small fraction of recipient repertoires, with over 95% found to appear de novo at the given depth. The sample size was limited, and because cells were not sorted, the contributions of CD4 and CD8 repertoires could not be separated. A decrease in recipient TCR diversity was observed after transplant, and a progressive increase in pathologically expanded clonotypes was seen from day 30 to day 180. Inverse Simpson Index values from donors and from recipients before transplant predicted broader TCR repertoire diversity after transplant.

The CDR3 has 15 amino acids, counting the end cysteine and phenylalanine. Of the read, only the CDR3 DNA is kept; its 45 bases are in frame from base 1. V is reduced by 0 bases and J by 5 bases, leaving a spacing of 12 bases between them. Via the germline V gene, CDR1 is SGDLS and CDR2 YYNGEE. This clonotype was sampled from a man aged 55 to 70 with myelodysplastic syndrome. Some clones in this sample may be carry-over from other donors' samples. The sequences come from peripheral blood mononuclear cells, collected before stem cell transplant. The rearranged chain carries TRBV9 and TRBJ1-5, with TRBD1 perhaps the D gene, on 5 matching bases. The bases read TGTGCCAGCAGCGTAGGTCCGCAGGGCGATCAGCCCCAGCATTTT. This encodes CASSVGPQGDQPQHF.